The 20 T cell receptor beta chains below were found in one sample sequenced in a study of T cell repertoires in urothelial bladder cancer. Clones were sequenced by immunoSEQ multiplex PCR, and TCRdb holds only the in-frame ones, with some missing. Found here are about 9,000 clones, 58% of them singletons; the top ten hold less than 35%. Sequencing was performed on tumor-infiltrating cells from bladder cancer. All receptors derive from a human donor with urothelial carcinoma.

CDR3 in amino acids: CATSGREMVDRLGRGTEAFF. CDR3 bases: TGTGCCACCAGCGGCCGGGAGATGGTAGACAGGTTGGGAAGGGGCACTGAAGCTTTCTTT. V and J are TRBV15 and TRBJ1-1; D might be TRBD1 (6 bases). The CDR3 is made up of 20 amino acids. Germline values: CDR1 LNHNV, CDR2 YYDKDF (reference sequence). V lost 5 bases, J lost 4 bases, and 32 bases lay in between. Full variable domain (rest looked up from reference TRBV15 and TRBJ1-1): DAMVIQNPRYQVTQFGKPVTLSCSQTLNHNVMYWYQQKSSQAPKLLFHYYDKDFNNEADTPDNFQSRRPNTSFCFLDIRSPGLGDTAMYLCATSGREMVDRLGRGTEAFFGQGTRLTVV.

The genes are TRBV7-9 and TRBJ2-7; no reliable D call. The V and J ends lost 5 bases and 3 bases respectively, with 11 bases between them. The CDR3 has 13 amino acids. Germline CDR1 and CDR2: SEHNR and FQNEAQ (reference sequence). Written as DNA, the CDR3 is TGTGCCAGCAGCCAACCTGAGTTCTACGAGCAGTACTTC. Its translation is CASSQPEFYEQYF.

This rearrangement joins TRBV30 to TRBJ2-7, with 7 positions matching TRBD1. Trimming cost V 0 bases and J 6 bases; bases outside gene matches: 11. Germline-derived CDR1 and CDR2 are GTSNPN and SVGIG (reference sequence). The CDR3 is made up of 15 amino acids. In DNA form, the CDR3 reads TGTGCCTGGAGTGTTCGAGACAGGGTACGAGGCGAGCAGTACTTC. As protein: CAWSVRDRVRGEQYF.

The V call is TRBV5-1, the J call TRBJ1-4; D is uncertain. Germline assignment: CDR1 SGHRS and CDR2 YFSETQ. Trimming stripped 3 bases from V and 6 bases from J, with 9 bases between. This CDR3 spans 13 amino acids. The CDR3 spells CASSSIMDEKLFF. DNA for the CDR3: TGCGCCAGCAGCTCGATTATGGATGAAAAACTGTTTTTT. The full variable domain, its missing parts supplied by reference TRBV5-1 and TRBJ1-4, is KAGVTQTPRYLIKTRGQQVTLSCSPISGHRSVSWYQQTPGQGLQFLFEYFSETQRNKGNFPGRFSGRQFSNSRSEMNVSTLELGDSALYLCASSSIMDEKLFFGSGTQLSVL.

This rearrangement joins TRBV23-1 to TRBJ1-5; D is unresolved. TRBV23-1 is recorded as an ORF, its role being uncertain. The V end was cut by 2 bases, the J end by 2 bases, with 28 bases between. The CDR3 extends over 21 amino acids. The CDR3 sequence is CASSQNPKVGFEWRGNQPQHF. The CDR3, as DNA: TGCGCCAGCAGTCAAAATCCCAAAGTGGGATTCGAATGGCGGGGCAATCAGCCCCAGCATTTT.

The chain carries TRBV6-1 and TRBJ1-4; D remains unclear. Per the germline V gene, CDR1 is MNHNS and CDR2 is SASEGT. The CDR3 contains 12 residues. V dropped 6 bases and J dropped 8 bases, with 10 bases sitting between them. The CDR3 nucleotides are TGTGCCAGCAGCGAGATCGGCGAAAAACTGTTTTTT. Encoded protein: CASSEIGEKLFF.

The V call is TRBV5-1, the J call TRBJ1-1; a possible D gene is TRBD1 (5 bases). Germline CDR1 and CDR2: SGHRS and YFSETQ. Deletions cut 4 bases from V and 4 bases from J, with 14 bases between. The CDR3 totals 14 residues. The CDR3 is CASSKQEGSTEAFF. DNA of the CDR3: TGCGCCAGCAGCAAACAGGAGGGGAGCACTGAAGCTTTCTTT.

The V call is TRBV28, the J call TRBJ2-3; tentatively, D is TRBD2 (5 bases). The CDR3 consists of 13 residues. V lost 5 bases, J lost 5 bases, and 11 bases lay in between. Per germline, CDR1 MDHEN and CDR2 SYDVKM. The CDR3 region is CASSLDGGDTQYF. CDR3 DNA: TGTGCCAGCAGTCTAGATGGAGGAGATACGCAGTATTTT.

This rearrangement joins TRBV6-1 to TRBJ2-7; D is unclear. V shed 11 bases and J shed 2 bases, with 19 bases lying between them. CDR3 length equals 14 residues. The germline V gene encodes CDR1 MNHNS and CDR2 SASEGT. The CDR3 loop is CASLTVRGAYEQYF. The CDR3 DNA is TGTGCCTCACTTACGGTTCGTGGTGCCTACGAGCAGTACTTC.

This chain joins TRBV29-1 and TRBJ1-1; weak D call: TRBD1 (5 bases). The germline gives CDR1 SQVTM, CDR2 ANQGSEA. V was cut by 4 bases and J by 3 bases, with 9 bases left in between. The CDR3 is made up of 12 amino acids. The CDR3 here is CSVGGVYTEAFF. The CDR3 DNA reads TGCAGCGTTGGGGGGGTATACACTGAAGCTTTCTTT. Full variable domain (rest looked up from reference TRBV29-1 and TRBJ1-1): SAVISQKPSRDICQRGTSLTIQCQVDSQVTMMFWYRQQPGQSLTLIATANQGSEATYESGFVIDKFPISRPNLTFSTLTVSNMSPEDSSIYLCSVGGVYTEAFFGQGTRLTVV.

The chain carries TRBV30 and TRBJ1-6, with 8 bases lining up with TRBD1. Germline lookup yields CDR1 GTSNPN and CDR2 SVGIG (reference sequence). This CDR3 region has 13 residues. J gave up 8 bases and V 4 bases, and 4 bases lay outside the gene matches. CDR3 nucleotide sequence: TGTGCCTGGACGGGACAGGTAGATTCACCCCTCCACTTT. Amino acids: CAWTGQVDSPLHF.

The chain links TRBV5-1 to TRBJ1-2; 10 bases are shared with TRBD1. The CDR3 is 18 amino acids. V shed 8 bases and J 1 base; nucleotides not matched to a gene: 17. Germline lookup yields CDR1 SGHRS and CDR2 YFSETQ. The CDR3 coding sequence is TGCGCCAGTAGCAGGGAGCCAAGCGGGACAGGGGTTAACTATGGCTACACCTTC. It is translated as CASSREPSGTGVNYGYTF.

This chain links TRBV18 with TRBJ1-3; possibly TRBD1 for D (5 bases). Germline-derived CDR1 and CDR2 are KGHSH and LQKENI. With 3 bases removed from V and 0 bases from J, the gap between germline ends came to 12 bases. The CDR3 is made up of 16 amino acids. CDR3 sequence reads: CASSPFTGVSGNTIYF. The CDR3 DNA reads TGTGCCAGCTCACCCTTCACAGGTGTCTCTGGAAACACCATATATTTT.

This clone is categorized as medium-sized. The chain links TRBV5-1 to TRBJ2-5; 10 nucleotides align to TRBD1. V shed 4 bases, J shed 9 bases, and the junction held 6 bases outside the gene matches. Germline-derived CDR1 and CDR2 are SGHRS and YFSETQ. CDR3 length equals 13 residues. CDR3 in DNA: TGCGCCAGCAGCCAGACAGGGGGCTCGGCCCAGTACTTC. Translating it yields CASSQTGGSAQYF.

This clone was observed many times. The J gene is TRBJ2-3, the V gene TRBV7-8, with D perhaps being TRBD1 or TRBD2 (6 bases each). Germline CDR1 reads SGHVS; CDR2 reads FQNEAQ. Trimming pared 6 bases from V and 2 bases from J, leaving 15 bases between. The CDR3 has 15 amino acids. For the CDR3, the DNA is TGTGCCAGCAGGATAGAGGGGGGAGACACAGATACGCAGTATTTT. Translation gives CASRIEGGDTDTQYF.

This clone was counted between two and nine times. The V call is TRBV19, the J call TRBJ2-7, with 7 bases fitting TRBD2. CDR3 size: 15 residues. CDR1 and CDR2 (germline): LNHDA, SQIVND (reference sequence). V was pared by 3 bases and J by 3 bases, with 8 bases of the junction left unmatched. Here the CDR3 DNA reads TGTGCCAGTAGTATCGGACTAGTTAAAAGCTACGAGCAGTACTTC. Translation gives CASSIGLVKSYEQYF.

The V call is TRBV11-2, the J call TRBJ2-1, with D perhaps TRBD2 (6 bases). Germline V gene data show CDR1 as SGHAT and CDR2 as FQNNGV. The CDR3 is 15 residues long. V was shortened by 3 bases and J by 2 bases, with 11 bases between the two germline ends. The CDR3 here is CASSLGGGTYNEQFF. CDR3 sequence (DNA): TGTGCCAGCAGCTTGGGGGGTGGCACCTACAATGAGCAGTTCTTC.

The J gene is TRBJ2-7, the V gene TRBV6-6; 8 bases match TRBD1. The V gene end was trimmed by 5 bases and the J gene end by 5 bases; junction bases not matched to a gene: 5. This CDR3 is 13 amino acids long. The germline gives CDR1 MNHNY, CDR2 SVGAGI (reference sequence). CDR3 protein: CASSHRGFHEQYF. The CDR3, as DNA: TGTGCCAGCAGTCACAGGGGGTTCCACGAGCAGTACTTC.

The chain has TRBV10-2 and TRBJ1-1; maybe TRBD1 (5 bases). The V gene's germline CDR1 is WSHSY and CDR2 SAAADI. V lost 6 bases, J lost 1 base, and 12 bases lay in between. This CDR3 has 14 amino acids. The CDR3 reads CASRFDSQNTEAFF. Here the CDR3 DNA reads TGCGCCAGCAGATTTGACAGTCAGAACACTGAAGCTTTCTTT.

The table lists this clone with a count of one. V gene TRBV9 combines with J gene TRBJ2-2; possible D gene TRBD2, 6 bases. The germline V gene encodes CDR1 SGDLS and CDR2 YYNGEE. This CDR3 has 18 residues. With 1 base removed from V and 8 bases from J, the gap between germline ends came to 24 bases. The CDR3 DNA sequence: TGTGCCAGCAGCGTACCCCCAAGCCCGCCTAGCGTTGTTGGGGAGCTGTTTTTT. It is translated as CASSVPPSPPSVVGELFF.